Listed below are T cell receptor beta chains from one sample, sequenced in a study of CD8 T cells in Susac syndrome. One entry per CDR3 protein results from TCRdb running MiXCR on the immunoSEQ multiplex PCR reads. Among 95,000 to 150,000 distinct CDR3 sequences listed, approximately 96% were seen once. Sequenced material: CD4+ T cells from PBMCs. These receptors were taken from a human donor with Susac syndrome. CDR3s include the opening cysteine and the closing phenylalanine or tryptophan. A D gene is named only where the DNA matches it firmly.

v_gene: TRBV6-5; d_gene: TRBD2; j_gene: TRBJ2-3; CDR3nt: TGTGCCAGCAGTTCTGGGACTAGCGGGAGTGGGTATACGCAGTATTTT; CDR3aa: CASSSGTSGSGYTQYF
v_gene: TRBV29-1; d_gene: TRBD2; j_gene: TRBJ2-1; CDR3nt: TGCAGCGTAAAAGGACTAGCGGAGAGTGAGCAGTTCTTC; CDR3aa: CSVKGLAESEQFF
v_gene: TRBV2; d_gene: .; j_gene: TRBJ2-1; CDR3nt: TGTGCCAGCAGAGACTACACCCGGGGGTTCTTC; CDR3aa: CASRDYTRGFF
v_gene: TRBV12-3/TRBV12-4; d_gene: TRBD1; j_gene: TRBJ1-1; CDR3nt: TGTGCCAGCATTAGGGGGCGGTTGGACACTGAAGCTTTCTTT; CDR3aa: CASIRGRLDTEAFF
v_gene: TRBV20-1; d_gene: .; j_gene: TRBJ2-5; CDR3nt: TGCAGTGCTAGACGGCCTAGCGAAGAGACCCAGTACTTC; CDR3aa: CSARRPSEETQYF
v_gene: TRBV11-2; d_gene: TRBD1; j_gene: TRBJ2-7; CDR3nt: TGTGCCAGCAGCTTAGGGGACAGGCCAAAGCAGTACTTC; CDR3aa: CASSLGDRPKQYF
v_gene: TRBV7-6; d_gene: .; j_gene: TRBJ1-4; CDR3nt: TGTGCCAGCAGACTAATTGACAGGACTAATGAAAAACTGTTTTTT; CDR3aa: CASRLIDRTNEKLFF
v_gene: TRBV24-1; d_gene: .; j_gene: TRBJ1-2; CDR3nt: TGTGCCACCAGTGATTCTCGGCTCCGTCTCCAAGGCTACACCTTC; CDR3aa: CATSDSRLRLQGYTF
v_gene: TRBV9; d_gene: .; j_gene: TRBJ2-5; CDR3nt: TGTGCCAGCAGCACGCAACAAGAGACCCAGTACTTC; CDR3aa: CASSTQQETQYF
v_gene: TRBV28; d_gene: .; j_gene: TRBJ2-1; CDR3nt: TGTGCCAGCAGCCTCATTTTCACCTCCTACAATGAGCAGTTCTTC; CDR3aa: CASSLIFTSYNEQFF
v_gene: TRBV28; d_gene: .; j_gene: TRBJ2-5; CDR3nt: TGTGCCAGCAGTTCCGGCGAGTGGGTGGAGACCCAGTACTTC; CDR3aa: CASSSGEWVETQYF